These 10 T cell receptor beta chains came from one sample sequenced in a study of T-cell reconstitution after alpha-beta-depleted transplantation in children. TCRbeta library construction was performed incorporating unique molecular identifiers. TCRdb processed the PCR reads anew with MiXCR; each CDR3 protein has one entry. The sample holds roughly 670,000 distinct CDR3 sequences, around 13% seen once. Specimen: PBMCs, collected before TCRalphabeta/CD19-depleted stem cell transplant. The receptors originated from a girl aged 2 to 9 with congenital amegakaryocytic thrombocytopenia, due to receive a stem cell transplant.

This clonotype was seen more than once but under ten times. The chain carries TRBV5-1 and TRBJ1-3; D unresolved. Germline values: CDR1 SGHRS, CDR2 YFSETQ. This CDR3 spans 14 amino acids. Trimming cost V 0 bases and J 3 bases, with 7 bases left between them. In DNA, the CDR3 is TGCGCCAGCAGCTTGGGGGAATTTGGAAACACCATATATTTT. Translation: CASSLGEFGNTIYF.

V is TRBV7-9 and J is TRBJ1-1; D is undetermined. The V end was cut by 11 bases, the J end by 3 bases, with 10 bases between. This CDR3 spans 11 amino acids. CDR1 is SEHNR and CDR2 is FQNEAQ in the germline V gene (reference sequence). CDR3 bases: TGTGCCGGGTCCGGTGACACTGAAGCTTTCTTT. Protein: CAGSGDTEAFF.

At least ten counts were recorded for this clonotype. The chain links TRBV29-1 to TRBJ2-1; D not certain. This CDR3 contains 13 residues. V lost 3 bases and J 1 base, leaving 7 bases between the germline ends. CDR1 is SQVTM, CDR2 ANQGSEA, per germline. DNA of the CDR3: TGCAGCGTTGAGTCCAGTTCCTACAATGAGCAGTTCTTC. It yields the protein CSVESSSYNEQFF.

This clonotype was recorded many times. V is TRBV12-3 or TRBV12-4 and J is TRBJ2-1, with 11 bases aligning to TRBD2. The CDR3 is made up of 16 amino acids. After removal of 5 bases from V and 7 bases from J, the junction contained 10 bases not matched to a gene. The CDR3 bases are TGTGCCAGCAGTCCAAGACTAGCGGGAACGGGGAATGAGCAGTTCTTC. Protein product: CASSPRLAGTGNEQFF.

This clonotype appeared many times. The chain joins TRBV29-1 to TRBJ2-7, with unresolved D. This CDR3 region has 11 residues. Germline CDR1 reads SQVTM; CDR2 reads ANQGSEA. Trimming stripped 4 bases from V and 4 bases from J, with 8 bases between. CDR3: CSVGGIYEQYF. CDR3 coding DNA: TGCAGCGTTGGAGGCATTTACGAGCAGTACTTC.

This CDR3 reads CASSQLAGVYNEQFF. The CDR3 region has the DNA TGTGCCAGCAGTCAACTAGCGGGTGTATACAATGAGCAGTTCTTC. The chain uses TRBV7-9 and TRBJ2-1, with 9 bases identical to TRBD2. CDR3 length: 15 amino acids. The trim removed 6 bases at V and 4 bases at J, leaving 7 bases unmatched. The germline V gene has CDR1 SEHNR and CDR2 FQNEAQ (reference sequence).

This clonotype has ten or more counts. The chain employs TRBV29-1 and TRBJ2-2; 7 bases map to TRBD1. Germline V gene sequence: CDR1 SQVTM, CDR2 ANQGSEA. J lost 4 bases, V lost 6 bases, and 11 bases had no gene match. CDR3 length equals 15 residues. As DNA, the CDR3 is TGCAGCGTCTACGGACAGGTGGGATCCACCGGGGAGCTGTTTTTT. Protein product: CSVYGQVGSTGELFF.

This clonotype was counted a few times. V is TRBV20-1 and J is TRBJ2-1, with D uncertain. The germline CDR1 and CDR2 sequences are DFQATT and SNEGSKA (reference sequence). The CDR3 covers 15 residues. Trimming cost V 2 bases and J 0 bases, with 11 bases left between them. The CDR3 loop is CSARPQSSSYNEQFF. As DNA, the CDR3 is TGCAGTGCTAGACCGCAGTCTAGCTCCTACAATGAGCAGTTCTTC.

The rearrangement uses TRBV5-1 and TRBJ2-1; 7 nucleotides align to TRBD2. The length of the CDR3 is 16 residues. Germline V CDR1 and CDR2: SGHRS, YFSETQ. V shed 4 bases and J 8 bases; nucleotides not matched to a gene: 15. The CDR3 nucleotides are TGCGCCAGCAGCCGTAAGCGGGGAGACCTTTTCGATGAGCAGTTCTTC. It is translated as CASSRKRGDLFDEQFF.

This clonotype showed up many times. V and J are TRBV15 and TRBJ1-1; 8 nucleotides match TRBD1. The CDR3 consists of 15 residues. The ends lost 3 bases at V and 3 bases at J; junction bases unmatched: 6. Germline CDR1 and CDR2: LNHNV and YYDKDF (reference sequence). CDR3 nucleotides: TGTGCCACCAGCAGGAACAGGGGGATGTACACTGAAGCTTTCTTT. Translated: CATSRNRGMYTEAFF.